These 22 T cell receptor beta chains share one sample of origin, sequenced in a study of cytomegalovirus exposure and HLA in healthy donors. With 60 Vbeta and 13 Jbeta primers, the PCR was carried out. Assay used: immunoSEQ multiplex PCR; TCRdb lists only in-frame clones, some missing. Among some 120,000 clones listed, roughly 80% were seen once. The sample was PBMCs. The receptors were gathered from a female donor in good health and CMV-seronegative.

The chain employs TRBV7-9 and TRBJ1-1, with TRBD1 matching over 8 bases. V was pared by 7 bases and J by 2 bases, with 6 bases of the junction left unmatched. This CDR3 has 14 amino acids. Germline V gene data show CDR1 as SEHNR and CDR2 as FQNEAQ (reference sequence). This CDR3 reads CASTLTGVNTEAFF. The CDR3 nucleotides are TGTGCCAGCACCCTGACAGGGGTAAACACTGAAGCTTTCTTT.

The chain combines TRBV9 with TRBJ2-5; tentatively, D is TRBD2 (7 bases). Germline assignment: CDR1 SGDLS and CDR2 YYNGEE. V dropped 3 bases and J dropped 5 bases, with 23 bases sitting between them. This CDR3 has 17 residues. CDR3 bases: TGTGCCAGCAGCGCGGGGGGCGTGGTGGGGGGAGGTGAGACCCAGTACTTC. It codes for CASSAGGVVGGGETQYF.

This chain uses TRBV21-1 with TRBJ1-2. TRBV21-1 is described as a pseudogene. This CDR3 spans 14 amino acids. As DNA, the CDR3 is TGTGCCAGCAGCAAAGGACGGAAGTCGGGAGGCTACACCTTC. Translating gives CASSKGRKSGGYTF.

The V call is TRBV5-1, the J call TRBJ1-2, with D maybe TRBD1 (6 bases). From germline, CDR1 is SGHRS and CDR2 YFSETQ. With 0 bases removed from V and 0 bases from J, the gap between germline ends came to 12 bases. The length of the CDR3 is 16 residues. This chain's CDR3 is CASSLDGRGTNYGYTF. The CDR3 DNA is TGCGCCAGCAGCTTGGATGGGAGGGGGACTAACTATGGCTACACCTTC.

As concerns this clone: At one of its ends the junction is not consistent with the germline gene, which may arise from a read error. The V call is TRBV7-7, the J call TRBJ2-1, with 12 positions matching TRBD2. This CDR3 comprises 15 residues. CDR1 and CDR2 from the germline V gene are SSHAT and FNYEAQ (reference sequence). CDR3 coding DNA: TGTGCTAGCAGCGCGACTAGCGGGGGTTACAATGAGCAGTTCTTC. Encoded protein: CASSATSGGYNEQFF. Full variable domain (rest looked up from reference TRBV7-7 and TRBJ2-1): GAGVSQSPRYKVTKRGQDVTLRCDPISSHATLYWYQQALGQGPEFLTYFNYEAQPDKSGLPSDRFSAERPEGSISTLTIQRTEQRDSAMYRCASSATSGGYNEQFFGPGTRLTVL.

CDR3 sequence (DNA): TGTGCCAGCAGCATAACCGGGACAGGCTACGAGCAGTACTTC. Protein: CASSITGTGYEQYF. The chain carries TRBV5-8 and TRBJ2-7, with 8 positions matching TRBD1. The germline V gene encodes CDR1 SGHTS and CDR2 YDEGEE. J lost 3 bases, V lost 4 bases, and 6 bases had no gene match. CDR3 length equals 14 residues.

The chain links TRBV23-1 to TRBJ2-7; weak D call: TRBD1 (6 bases). TRBV23-1 belongs to the ORF category, with a function that is uncertain. V lost 7 bases, J lost 3 bases, and 13 bases lay in between. The CDR3 has 13 residues. CDR3 amino acids: CASINRANYEQYF. For the CDR3, the DNA is TGCGCCAGCATTAACAGGGCTAACTACGAGCAGTACTTC.

The chain has TRBV7-8 and TRBJ1-1, with D unclear. Germline CDR1 is SGHVS and CDR2 is FQNEAQ. V lost 7 bases and J lost 10, with 13 bases in between. The CDR3 has 11 residues. CDR3 sequence (DNA): TGTGCCAGCACCCGAGGGCTTGGAGCTTTCTTT. It specifies CASTRGLGAFF.

This clone was counted only a few times. This chain uses TRBV10-1 with TRBJ1-1; 7 bases are a match to TRBD1. This CDR3 comprises 14 residues. CDR1 is WNHNN and CDR2 is SYGVQD in the germline V gene (reference sequence). Trimming at V came to 6 bases and at J to 4 bases, leaving 8 bases not matched to a gene. CDR3 region: CASRATGVGTEAFF. The CDR3 region has the DNA TGCGCCAGCAGAGCTACAGGGGTAGGCACTGAAGCTTTCTTT.

V and J are TRBV5-8 and TRBJ2-3; the D is unclear. The CDR3 has 16 residues. Looked up from germline, CDR1 is SGHTS and CDR2 is YDEGEE. V was trimmed by 0 bases and J by 0 bases, leaving 11 bases between them. In DNA, the CDR3 is TGTGCCAGCAGCTTGGGGTCAGATTATAGCACAGATACGCAGTATTTT. It yields the protein CASSLGSDYSTDTQYF.

J is TRBJ2-1 and V is TRBV5-6, with 12 bases aligning to TRBD2. The germline gives CDR1 SGHDT, CDR2 YYEEEE. The CDR3 length is 14 residues. Losses at the gene ends were 9 bases for V and 3 bases for J; bases not matched to a gene: 4. CDR3 loop: CATQTSGGYNEQFF. The CDR3 coding sequence is TGTGCCACCCAGACTAGCGGGGGCTACAATGAGCAGTTCTTC.

This chain connects TRBV19 to TRBJ2-1; a possible D gene is TRBD2 (5 bases). The V and J ends lost 5 bases and 3 bases respectively, with 17 bases between them. Germline V CDR1 and CDR2: LNHDA, SQIVND (reference sequence). This CDR3 spans 16 amino acids. The CDR3 region is CASSSQDLGSYNEQFF. The DNA for the CDR3 is TGTGCCAGTAGTTCCCAAGACTTAGGGAGCTACAATGAGCAGTTCTTC.

V is TRBV27 and J is TRBJ1-4; 8 bases are a match to TRBD1. J lost 7 bases, V lost 2 bases, and 9 bases had no gene match. Germline assignment: CDR1 MNHEY and CDR2 SMNVEV (reference sequence). The CDR3 is 16 residues long. The CDR3 is CASSLGPGGASEKLFF. The CDR3 DNA follows: TGTGCCAGCAGTTTAGGTCCAGGGGGCGCGAGTGAAAAACTGTTTTTT.

The chain joins TRBV6-6 to TRBJ2-3; TRBD2 agrees at 8 bases. The CDR3 has 15 amino acids. The germline CDR1 and CDR2 sequences are MNHNY and SVGAGI (reference sequence). The V gene end was trimmed by 6 bases and the J gene end by 2 bases; junction bases not matched to a gene: 7. The CDR3 DNA follows: TGTGCCAGCAGAAATAGCGGGGCTCTCACAGATACGCAGTATTTT. Encoded protein: CASRNSGALTDTQYF.

CDR3 in amino acids: CAWSSGQSYGYTF. The CDR3 region has the DNA TGTGCCTGGTCCTCGGGACAGTCCTATGGCTACACCTTC. This chain uses TRBV30 with TRBJ1-2; TRBD1 matches at 7 bases. The CDR3 sequence is 13 residues long. V shed 5 bases, J shed 4 bases, and the junction held 7 bases outside the gene matches. CDR1 and CDR2 (germline): GTSNPN, SVGIG (reference sequence).

The chain has TRBV5-7 and TRBJ1-1, with D possibly TRBD1 on 6 matching bases. TRBV5-7 is classed as an ORF, of uncertain function. Trimming took 2 bases from V and 0 from J, leaving 20 bases between them. The CDR3 runs 18 residues. The CDR3 loop is CASSFVPRGAPMNTEAFF. For the CDR3, the DNA is TGTGCCAGCAGCTTTGTCCCCAGGGGCGCGCCTATGAACACTGAAGCTTTCTTT.

This clone appeared a single time. The chain couples TRBV18 to TRBJ1-5, with a possible D match to TRBD1 (5 bases). This CDR3 has 14 amino acids. CDR1 and CDR2 from the germline V gene are KGHSH and LQKENI. Trimming took 6 bases from V and 2 from J, leaving 11 bases between them. DNA for the CDR3: TGTGCCAGCTCCCAGTCGACAGGCAATCAGCCCCAGCATTTT. Translated, it gives CASSQSTGNQPQHF.

This clone was counted only a few times. The chain's CDR3 is CASSRGTGNQPQHF. Here the CDR3 DNA reads TGTGCCAGCAGCCGCGGGACGGGTAATCAGCCCCAGCATTTT. The chain joins TRBV7-9 to TRBJ1-5, with D perhaps TRBD1 (5 bases). This CDR3 contains 14 residues. V dropped 5 bases and J dropped 4 bases, with 12 bases sitting between them. Germline V gives CDR1 SEHNR, CDR2 FQNEAQ (reference sequence).

This chain links TRBV12-5 with TRBJ2-2; TRBD2 matches at 11 bases. From germline, CDR1 is LGHNT and CDR2 FRNRAP. Losses at the gene ends were 0 bases for V and 0 bases for J; bases not matched to a gene: 9. This CDR3 has 20 amino acids. CDR3 protein: CASGLVPKLAGDPNTGELFF. CDR3 coding DNA: TGTGCTAGTGGTTTGGTACCTAAACTAGCGGGGGACCCGAACACCGGGGAGCTGTTTTTT.

The chain uses TRBV5-8 and TRBJ2-3; D is possibly TRBD2 (5 bases). CDR3 length: 14 residues. Germline V gene sequence: CDR1 SGHTS, CDR2 YDEGEE. With 3 bases removed from V and 3 bases from J, the gap between germline ends came to 11 bases. This CDR3 reads CASSYGGETDTQYF. The CDR3, as DNA: TGTGCCAGCAGCTATGGTGGGGAGACAGATACGCAGTATTTT.

The chain has TRBV30 and TRBJ1-1; 9 nucleotides line up with TRBD1. The J segment lost 5 bases and the V segment lost 2 bases, leaving 6 bases of the junction unmatched. Germline CDR1 GTSNPN, CDR2 SVGIG (reference sequence). The CDR3 is 14 residues long. CDR3 bases: TGTGCCTGGAGTTCTAACAGGGGGCTGACTGAAGCTTTCTTT. This codes for CAWSSNRGLTEAFF.

The J gene is TRBJ2-5, the V gene TRBV14; the D gene is possibly TRBD2 (6 bases). Trimming removed 2 bases at V and 4 bases at J, with 14 bases between. Germline-derived CDR1 and CDR2 are SGHDN and FVKESK. The CDR3 runs 15 residues. In DNA, the CDR3 is TGTGCCAGCAGCCAACCGTCCTCCGGGAGAGAGACCCAGTACTTC. This encodes CASSQPSSGRETQYF.